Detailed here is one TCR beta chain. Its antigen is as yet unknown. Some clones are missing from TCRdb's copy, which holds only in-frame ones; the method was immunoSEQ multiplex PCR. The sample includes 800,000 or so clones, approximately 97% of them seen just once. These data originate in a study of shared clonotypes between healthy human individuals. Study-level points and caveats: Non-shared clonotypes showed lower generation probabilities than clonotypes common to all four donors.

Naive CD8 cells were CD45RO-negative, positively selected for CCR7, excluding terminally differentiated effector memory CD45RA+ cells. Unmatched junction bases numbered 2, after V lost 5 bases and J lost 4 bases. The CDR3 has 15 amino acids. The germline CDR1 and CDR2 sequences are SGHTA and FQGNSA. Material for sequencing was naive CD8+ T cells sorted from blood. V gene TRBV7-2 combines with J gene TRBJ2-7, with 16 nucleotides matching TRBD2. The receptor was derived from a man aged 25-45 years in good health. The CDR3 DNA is TGTGCCAGCAGCCCGGGACTAGCGGGAGGGTACGAGCAGTACTTC. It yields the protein CASSPGLAGGYEQYF.